The 30 T cell receptor beta chains given below trace back to one sample, sequenced in a study of T-cell memory formation after mild COVID-19. TCRdb reprocessed the 5' RACE reads with MiXCR, giving one entry per CDR3 protein. The sample holds 470,000 or so distinct CDR3 sequences; about 23% are singletons and the top ten take around an eighth. Sequenced: PBMCs or a T cell subset sorted from them (not recorded which). The source is an adult woman who had mild COVID-19 (a few samples of this study predate the infection). Cell type and time point are not known.

This clonotype was observed a few times. This chain links TRBV24-1 with TRBJ2-3; 7 nucleotides line up with TRBD2. The V gene end was trimmed by 5 bases and the J gene end by 2 bases; junction bases not matched to a gene: 6. CDR1 and CDR2 from the germline V gene are KGHDR and SFDVKD. The CDR3 is 15 amino acids. CDR3: CATSVFAGVTDTQYF. The CDR3 DNA reads as TGTGCCACCAGTGTTTTCGCGGGAGTCACAGATACGCAGTATTTT.

This rearrangement joins TRBV20-1 to TRBJ2-7; 11 positions agree with TRBD2. Germline-derived CDR1 and CDR2 are DFQATT and SNEGSKA (reference sequence). The CDR3 spans 15 residues. Trimming took 3 bases from V and 4 from J; bases not matched to a gene: 8. CDR3 DNA: TGCAGTGCTAGTAGGGGCTTAGCGGGAGGGTACGAGCAGTACTTC. It specifies CSASRGLAGGYEQYF.

This clonotype has just a few counts. This chain joins TRBV7-8 and TRBJ1-1, with TRBD1 as a possible D gene (5 bases). The germline V gene encodes CDR1 SGHVS and CDR2 FQNEAQ. This CDR3 has 14 amino acids. The V end lost 8 bases, the J end lost 0 bases, and 13 bases lay between the germline ends. CDR3 sequence: CASHMRGVNTEAFF. The CDR3 DNA is TGTGCCAGCCACATGAGGGGAGTGAACACTGAAGCTTTCTTT.

This clonotype has only one observation. CDR3 amino acids: CASSAGGWGYTF. The CDR3, as DNA: TGTGCCAGCAGTGCCGGGGGGTGGGGCTACACCTTC. V is TRBV27 and J is TRBJ1-2; TRBD1 is a possible D gene (5 bases). Germline CDR1 and CDR2: MNHEY and SMNVEV (reference sequence). Trimming cost V 5 bases and J 8 bases, with 12 bases left between them. This CDR3 region has 12 residues.

Details on this clonotype: The junction departs from the called germline gene at one end, perhaps through a read error. The chain employs TRBV6-6 and TRBJ2-5; D is possibly TRBD1 or TRBD2 (5 bases each). The CDR3 totals 16 residues. Germline V lookup: CDR1 MNHNY, CDR2 SVGAGI (reference sequence). CDR3 coding DNA: TGTGCCAGCAGTTACTCGAAGCCCAGGGACCAAGGGACCCAGTACTTC. It specifies CASSYSKPRDQGTQYF.

This clonotype has a handful of counts. This chain uses TRBV14 with TRBJ2-7; 8 bases fit TRBD2. Germline V CDR1 and CDR2: SGHDN, FVKESK. The CDR3 runs to 15 residues. V was clipped by 4 bases and J by 2 bases; unmatched bases: 7. The CDR3 loop is CASSPIAGPAYEQYF. The CDR3, as DNA: TGTGCCAGCAGCCCTATAGCGGGACCTGCCTACGAGCAGTACTTC.

The sample holds many counts of this clonotype. This rearrangement joins TRBV19 to TRBJ2-1, with D uncertain. The V end lost 2 bases, the J end lost 4 bases, and 0 bases lay between the germline ends. The CDR3 consists of 11 residues. Germline CDR1 reads LNHDA; CDR2 reads SQIVND (reference sequence). The DNA of the CDR3 is TGTGCCAGTAGTATATACAATGAGCAGTTCTTC. It encodes CASSIYNEQFF.

This clonotype came up a few times. The J gene is TRBJ2-7, the V gene TRBV18; D is ambiguous. V lost 6 bases, J lost 7 bases, and 13 bases lay in between. This CDR3 spans 12 amino acids. CDR1 and CDR2 from the germline V gene are KGHSH and LQKENI. CDR3 region: CASSRTRPEQYF. The CDR3 DNA follows: TGTGCCAGCTCTCGGACCAGGCCAGAGCAGTACTTC.

This chain uses TRBV9 with TRBJ2-5, with a possible D match to TRBD2 (5 bases). Germline-derived CDR1 and CDR2 are SGDLS and YYNGEE. This CDR3 spans 15 amino acids. With 1 base removed from V and 5 bases from J, the gap between germline ends came to 15 bases. DNA for the CDR3: TGTGCCAGCAGCGTAATGGGAGAGGTTGGGGAGACCCAGTACTTC. This sequence encodes CASSVMGEVGETQYF.

The CDR3 sequence is CASSPTLNEQFF. CDR3 DNA sequence: TGCGCCAGCAGCCCTACACTCAATGAGCAGTTCTTC. This sequence joins TRBV4-1 and TRBJ2-1; D gene ambiguous. From germline, CDR1 is MGHRA and CDR2 YSYEKL. The V end lost 4 bases, the J end lost 6 bases, and 7 bases lay between the germline ends. The CDR3 sequence is 12 residues long.

The CDR3 loop is CSAPVAGRDIQYF. CDR3 coding DNA: TGCAGTGCCCCCGTAGCGGGAAGGGACATTCAGTACTTC. This chain links TRBV20-1 with TRBJ2-4; 8 nucleotides line up with TRBD2. The V segment lost 6 bases and the J segment 8 bases; nucleotides outside the gene matches: 9. Germline CDR1 and CDR2: DFQATT and SNEGSKA (reference sequence). CDR3 length: 13 residues.

J is TRBJ1-2 and V is TRBV2; D is perhaps TRBD1 (6 bases). This CDR3 has 11 amino acids. CDR1 is SNHLY, CDR2 FYNNEI, per germline. Trimming pared 8 bases from V and 8 bases from J, leaving 12 bases between. The CDR3, as DNA: TGTGCCAGCGGGGGCCAGTTCGGCTACACCTTC. It codes for CASGGQFGYTF. Based on the CDR3 plus reference TRBV2 and TRBJ1-2, the full variable domain is EPEVTQTPSHQVTQMGQEVILRCVPISNHLYFYWYRQILGQKVEFLVSFYNNEISEKSEIFDDQFSVERPDGSNFTLKIRSTKLEDSAMYFCASGGQFGYTFGSGTRLTVV.

This clonotype has only a few counts. The gene calls are TRBV20-1 and TRBJ2-3; 8 bases align to TRBD2. The ends lost 3 bases at V and 7 bases at J; junction bases unmatched: 24. CDR3 length: 19 amino acids. CDR1 is DFQATT and CDR2 is SNEGSKA in the germline V gene (reference sequence). The CDR3 spells CSARGRTPKSQRERNTQYF. The CDR3 DNA follows: TGCAGTGCTAGGGGCCGGACACCAAAAAGCCAGCGGGAGAGAAATACGCAGTATTTT.

The J gene is TRBJ2-1, the V gene TRBV6-5; 10 positions match TRBD2. The ends lost 6 bases at V and 12 bases at J; junction bases unmatched: 11. The CDR3 totals 14 residues. The germline gives CDR1 MNHEY, CDR2 SVGAGI. CDR3 sequence (DNA): TGTGCCAGCAGAGAGCGGGGGGGCTATAGGGTGCAGTTCTTC. The encoded protein is CASRERGGYRVQFF.

The gene calls are TRBV6-5 and TRBJ2-3; no definite D call. Deletions cut 0 bases from V and 0 bases from J, with 10 bases between. The CDR3 sequence is 16 residues long. Germline assignment: CDR1 MNHEY and CDR2 SVGAGI. CDR3 nucleotides: TGTGCCAGCAGTTACTCGAGGATGGCAAGCACAGATACGCAGTATTTT. Its protein is CASSYSRMASTDTQYF.

This rearrangement joins TRBV29-1 to TRBJ2-1, with 7 bases matching TRBD2. Germline CDR1 is SQVTM and CDR2 is ANQGSEA. The V segment lost 8 bases and the J segment 0 bases; nucleotides outside the gene matches: 7. The CDR3 runs 14 residues. The CDR3: CSFIAGSSYNEQFF. CDR3 nucleotide sequence: TGCAGCTTCATAGCGGGTAGCTCCTACAATGAGCAGTTCTTC.

The J gene is TRBJ2-3, the V gene TRBV15, with D uncertain. The CDR3 runs 13 residues. Trimming took 0 bases from V and 6 from J, leaving 7 bases between them. Germline CDR1 reads LNHNV; CDR2 reads YYDKDF (reference sequence). CDR3 sequence: CATSRDYSDTQYF. CDR3 nucleotides: TGTGCCACCAGCAGAGATTATTCGGATACGCAGTATTTT. Combining the CDR3 with reference TRBV15 and TRBJ2-3 gives the whole variable domain DAMVIQNPRYQVTQFGKPVTLSCSQTLNHNVMYWYQQKSSQAPKLLFHYYDKDFNNEADTPDNFQSRRPNTSFCFLDIRSPGLGDTAMYLCATSRDYSDTQYFGPGTRLTVL.

In this sample, this clonotype turned up once. The chain is built from TRBV6-5 and TRBJ2-5; the D gene could be TRBD1 or TRBD2 (5 bases each). In germline, CDR1 is MNHEY, CDR2 SVGAGI. This CDR3 spans 12 amino acids. V was pared by 6 bases and J by 8 bases, with 13 bases between. As DNA, the CDR3 is TGTGCCAGCAGAAGACCTGGGGGAACCCAGTACTTC. This codes for CASRRPGGTQYF.

The chain joins TRBV29-1 to TRBJ2-1; D may be TRBD2 (8 bases). CDR3 length: 14 amino acids. Germline V lookup: CDR1 SQVTM, CDR2 ANQGSEA. Trimming took off 7 bases at V and 7 bases at J, with 20 bases between the two ends. CDR3 bases: TGCAGCGGCCACCGGGGGGGCAGGGGGAATGAGCAGTTCTTC. Protein sequence: CSGHRGGRGNEQFF.

The chain has TRBV5-1 and TRBJ2-1, with 10 bases aligning to TRBD2. Losses at the gene ends were 2 bases for V and 4 bases for J; bases not matched to a gene: 3. Per germline, CDR1 SGHRS and CDR2 YFSETQ. The CDR3 loop spans 15 amino acids. The CDR3 region is CASSFSGRFYNEQFF. The CDR3 DNA sequence: TGCGCCAGCAGCTTTAGCGGGAGGTTTTACAATGAGCAGTTCTTC.

V is TRBV7-9 and J is TRBJ1-2; 8 nucleotides agree with TRBD1. The CDR3 length is 17 residues. Germline trimming cut 1 base from V and 4 bases from J; bases unmatched to any gene: 11. Germline V gives CDR1 SEHNR, CDR2 FQNEAQ (reference sequence). For the CDR3, the DNA is TGTGCCAGCAGCTTAGACGCCCTGGACAGGGTTGTCTATGGCTACACCTTC. The encoded protein is CASSLDALDRVVYGYTF.

This clonotype was seen ten or more times. The CDR3 is CASSLPSLAKNIQYF. For the CDR3, the DNA is TGCGCCAGCAGCTTACCGTCCCTAGCCAAAAACATTCAGTACTTC. The J gene is TRBJ2-4, the V gene TRBV5-1; D remains ambiguous. Between the trimmed V and J ends, which lost 2 bases and 0 bases, there was a span of 9 bases. The CDR3 runs to 15 residues. From germline, CDR1 is SGHRS and CDR2 YFSETQ.

The gene calls are TRBV6-6 and TRBJ1-1, with 9 bases aligning to TRBD1. This CDR3 has 14 residues. Germline trimming cut 0 bases from V and 4 bases from J; bases unmatched to any gene: 0. Germline CDR1 and CDR2: MNHNY and SVGAGI (reference sequence). In nucleotides, the CDR3 is TGTGCCAGCAGTTACTCGACAGGGGGCACTGAAGCTTTCTTT. Its protein is CASSYSTGGTEAFF.

This sequence joins TRBV20-1 and TRBJ2-5; unclear D gene. The CDR3 runs 14 residues. V was clipped by 6 bases and J by 6 bases, with 20 bases between them. CDR1 is DFQATT, CDR2 SNEGSKA, per germline (reference sequence). The CDR3 here is CSAPPPKHVKTQYF. The CDR3 DNA reads TGCAGTGCCCCCCCCCCTAAGCACGTGAAGACCCAGTACTTC.

The genes are TRBV5-5 and TRBJ1-1; D is uncertain. Germline V lookup: CDR1 SGHKS, CDR2 YYEKEE (reference sequence). This CDR3 comprises 12 residues. V lost 6 bases to trimming and J lost 3 bases, with 9 bases between them. CDR3 in amino acids: CASTEHYTEAFF. CDR3 DNA sequence: TGTGCCAGCACTGAGCACTACACTGAAGCTTTCTTT.

V gene TRBV7-3 combines with J gene TRBJ2-3; the match to TRBD2 covers 7 bases. Losses at the gene ends were 2 bases for V and 4 bases for J; bases not matched to a gene: 6. This CDR3 is 15 amino acids long. CDR1 and CDR2 from the germline V gene are SGHTA and FQGTGA. CDR3: CASSLGGEGPDTQYF. The DNA for the CDR3 is TGTGCCAGCAGCTTAGGGGGGGAAGGCCCAGATACGCAGTATTTT.

This clonotype was found a few times. The chain links TRBV10-3 to TRBJ1-6; D gene ambiguous. Germline lookup yields CDR1 ENHRY and CDR2 SYGVKD. This CDR3 is built from 13 residues. V was pared by 0 bases and J by 3 bases, with 0 bases between. CDR3 sequence: CAISESYNSPLHF. The CDR3, as DNA: TGTGCCATCAGTGAGTCCTATAATTCACCCCTCCACTTT.

This clonotype occurred many times. This chain links TRBV6-5 with TRBJ2-3, with D hard to call. The CDR3 runs 13 residues. Germline V lookup: CDR1 MNHEY, CDR2 SVGAGI. Trimming shortened V by 8 bases and J by 2 bases, and 11 bases separated the two germline ends. In DNA form, the CDR3 reads TGTGCCAGCTTCCTGCCTGACACAGATACGCAGTATTTT. This encodes CASFLPDTDTQYF.

The chain links TRBV11-2 to TRBJ2-1; D unresolved. The CDR3 contains 16 residues. Between the trimmed V and J ends, which lost 3 bases and 0 bases, there was a span of 12 bases. CDR1 SGHAT and CDR2 FQNNGV come from the germline V gene. The CDR3 loop reads CASSFSPGHSYNEQFF. The CDR3 DNA is TGTGCCAGCAGCTTCAGTCCGGGCCACTCCTACAATGAGCAGTTCTTC.

The chain uses TRBV20-1 and TRBJ1-2; D is undetermined. The germline V and J ends were trimmed by 7 bases and 4 bases, with 10 bases remaining between them. Germline loops: CDR1 DFQATT, CDR2 SNEGSKA (reference sequence). The CDR3 totals 11 residues. Written as DNA, the CDR3 is TGCAGTGGTCACGGACTCTATGGCTACACCTTC. Its protein is CSGHGLYGYTF.